One and the same sample provided the 2 T cell receptor beta chains below, sequenced in a study of cytomegalovirus exposure and HLA in healthy donors (dated by TCRdb to the late 2010s). Library method: the immunoSEQ multiplex PCR assay. For the multiplex PCR, a mixture combining 60 forward primers for TCR Vbeta segments and 13 reverse primers for TCR Jbeta segments was used. This immuneACCESS table, as held by TCRdb, lists in-frame sequences with V and J called but not all clones. Of the missing ones, under half trace to an unresolved V gene in checked studies; the others have no known cause. This sample gives nearly 200,000 clones in total; around 87% of them show up just once. 1% to 1.5% of the sample comes from the top ten. The sample was PBMCs. The receptors were sampled from a young man in good health and CMV-seronegative.

V gene TRBV5-1 combines with J gene TRBJ2-1, with 9 bases fitting TRBD1. Germline CDR1 and CDR2: SGHRS and YFSETQ. V trimming: 3 bases; J trimming: 2 bases; junction bases outside the gene matches: 15. This CDR3 has 19 amino acids. CDR3 region: CASSWDRDRGPGTYNEQFF. The CDR3 nucleotides read TGCGCCAGCAGCTGGGACAGGGATAGAGGGCCTGGAACCTACAATGAGCAGTTCTTC.

J is TRBJ2-5 and V is TRBV7-6; 8 nucleotides align to TRBD2. Judging by the DNA end, TRBJ2-7 fits better; the J call may be wrong. CDR1 is SGHVS and CDR2 is FNYEAQ in the germline V gene. CDR3 length equals 15 residues. The CDR3 is CASSLGRGALYEQYF. The CDR3 DNA follows: TGTGCCAGCAGCTTGGGGCGGGGGGCCCTCTACGAGCAGTACTTC.